Listed below are T cell receptor beta chains from one sample, sequenced in a study of blood T cell repertoires in COVID-19. Assay used: immunoSEQ multiplex PCR; TCRdb lists only in-frame clones, some missing. The sample includes fewer than 300,000 clones, approximately 90% of them seen just once. Material: peripheral blood. These receptors originate from a man younger than 45 with acute or convalescent COVID-19. CDR3s include the opening cysteine and the closing phenylalanine or tryptophan. The order of the fields is CDR3 DNA, CDR3 protein, V gene, J gene, D gene, clone size. The D gene is left open where the match is weak. Some rows mark clone size as missing; the rest say once, few, many or name a class of expanded clone.

TGTGCCAGCAGTTTAACAGGGACGAACACCGGGGAGCTGTTTTTT	CASSLTGTNTGELFF	TRBV28	TRBJ2-2	.	.
TGTGCCAGCAGTTTATCAGGGAGTAACTATGGCTACACCTTC	CASSLSGSNYGYTF	TRBV27	TRBJ1-2	.	few
TGTGCCTGGAGTGTAGGGCAGGGGAATGGCTACACCTTC	CAWSVGQGNGYTF	TRBV30	TRBJ1-2	.	.
TGTGCCTGGAGTGTACTTGGGACAGGGGACGAAAAACTGTTTTTT	CAWSVLGTGDEKLFF	TRBV30	TRBJ1-4	TRBD1	few
TGTGCCACCAGCAGAGTTGTGACAGGGGGCTATGAGCAGTACTTC	CATSRVVTGGYEQYF	TRBV15	TRBJ2-7	TRBD1	.
TGCGCCAGCACAACGGCAGGGGGGAACACTGAAGCTTTCTTT	CASTTAGGNTEAFF	TRBV5-1	TRBJ1-1	TRBD1	.
TGTGCCAGCAGGGGGGACAGGGGAACGCAGTATTTT	CASRGDRGTQYF	TRBV2	TRBJ2-3	TRBD1	.
TGCGCCAGCAGCCAAGCCCGGGACGTCGGGGGTCCCCAGCATTTT	CASSQARDVGGPQHF	TRBV4-1	TRBJ1-5	.	.
TGTGCCTGGAGTGGGGACTCCCAGGGGACCCAGTACTTC	CAWSGDSQGTQYF	TRBV30	TRBJ2-5	.	.
TGTGCCTGGAACAGGAACACTGAAGCTTTCTTT	CAWNRNTEAFF	TRBV30	TRBJ1-1	.	once
TGCAGCGTCATTCAAAGGGGCACTGAAGCTTTCTTT	CSVIQRGTEAFF	TRBV29-1	TRBJ1-1	.	.
TGCGCCAGCAGCCAATACCTAGCGGGGATACAAGAGACCCAGTACTTC	CASSQYLAGIQETQYF	TRBV4-1	TRBJ2-5	TRBD2	.
TGTGCCAGCAGCACGACAGGGAGGACTGAAGCTTTCTTT	CASSTTGRTEAFF	TRBV3-1/TRBV3-2	TRBJ1-1	TRBD1	.
TGTGCCACAGGATCAGCGGGTTACAATGAGCAGTTCTTC	CATGSAGYNEQFF	TRBV27	TRBJ2-1	.	.
TGTGCTAGCAGCCCATATTTCCCACCGGGAGGACTAGGGAATGAGCAGTTCTTC	CASSPYFPPGGLGNEQFF	TRBV7-7	TRBJ2-1	TRBD2	.
TGTGCCAGCAGCCAAGGCGGGGGGAACACAGATACGCAGTATTTT	CASSQGGGNTDTQYF	TRBV16	TRBJ2-3	TRBD2	.
TGCGCCACCAGTAGGGGCGGGGATGAAAAACTGTTTTTT	CATSRGGDEKLFF	TRBV5-1	TRBJ1-4	.	once
TGTGCCAGCAGCGTAGCGGTAGGAGGCCTAAGTGGGAATGGCTACACCTTC	CASSVAVGGLSGNGYTF	TRBV9	TRBJ1-2	.	.
TGTGCCAGCAGCTTTTCGGGGTCGAACACCGGGGAGCTGTTTTTT	CASSFSGSNTGELFF	TRBV7-3	TRBJ2-2	.	.
TGTGCCAGCAGTAACAGGGCCAAACCGTATGGCTACACCTTC	CASSNRAKPYGYTF	TRBV28	TRBJ1-2	.	few
TGTGCCACCAGTGTGAAAGGGGGCATCGTCTACGAGCAGTACTTC	CATSVKGGIVYEQYF	TRBV24-1	TRBJ2-7	TRBD1	.
TGTGCCAGCGCGAGAGGGAATGAAAAACTGTTTTTT	CASARGNEKLFF	TRBV2	TRBJ1-4	.	.
TGTGCCAGCTCACCATTGTCAGGGGATGGACAGCCCCAGCATTTT	CASSPLSGDGQPQHF	TRBV18	TRBJ1-5	.	.
TGTGCCAGCAGCACCGCGGGGGCGGGAGGGTTGAGAGATACGCAGTATTTT	CASSTAGAGGLRDTQYF	TRBV28	TRBJ2-3	TRBD2	.
TGTGCCAGCTCACAGGGACAGGACTATGGCTACACCTTC	CASSQGQDYGYTF	TRBV18	TRBJ1-2	TRBD1	.
TGCAGCGTTCGAAAGAGCCACCGGGACAGTTATGGCTACACCTTC	CSVRKSHRDSYGYTF	TRBV29-1	TRBJ1-2	TRBD1	.
TGTGCCAGCAGTTTCCACCTAGCGGGACTAACCTACGAGCAGTACTTC	CASSFHLAGLTYEQYF	TRBV28	TRBJ2-7	TRBD2	.
TGTGCCAGCAGCTCATTCCTAATCGACAGGCCTGAAGCTTTCTTT	CASSSFLIDRPEAFF	TRBV5-8	TRBJ1-1	.	.
TGTGCCAGCAGCCAAGACACGCAGGGGAGCGGGGAGCTGTTTTTT	CASSQDTQGSGELFF	TRBV4-2	TRBJ2-2	.	.
TGTGCCAGCAGTCCCCGGACAGTTCTGTCTAATGAAAAACTGTTTTTT	CASSPRTVLSNEKLFF	TRBV27	TRBJ1-4	.	.
TGTGCCAGCAGCTTAACGGTCAGGGGGCGCCTCTATAGCAATCAGCCCCAGCATTTT	CASSLTVRGRLYSNQPQHF	TRBV7-3	TRBJ1-5	TRBD1	.
TGTGCCAGCAGCCAGACAGGGGGGCGCCAGCCCCAGCATTTT	CASSQTGGRQPQHF	TRBV9	TRBJ1-5	TRBD1	.
TGTGCCAGCAGCGGGCTAGCGGGATCGGTCAATGAGCAGTTCTTC	CASSGLAGSVNEQFF	TRBV6-5	TRBJ2-1	TRBD2	.
TGTGCCAGCAGCCAAGGCAGGAACACCGGGGAGCTGTTTTTT	CASSQGRNTGELFF	TRBV14	TRBJ2-2	.	few
TGTGCCAGCAGCCCGCGAGGGGGTTACACCGGGGAGCTGTTTTTT	CASSPRGGYTGELFF	TRBV7-9	TRBJ2-2	.	.
TGTGCCAGCAGTCCTAGGCAGGGTTTAAGATACGAGCAGTACTTC	CASSPRQGLRYEQYF	TRBV3-1/TRBV3-2	TRBJ2-7	.	.
TGTGCCAGCAGTCCCGGGACAAATTTAGCTAACTATGGCTACACCTTC	CASSPGTNLANYGYTF	TRBV27	TRBJ1-2	.	once
TGTGCCAGCAGTTATCGGGGGGAGACCCAGTACTTC	CASSYRGETQYF	TRBV6-5	TRBJ2-5	.	once
TGTGCCAGCAGCTACGGGGGGACAATGGGGTCACCCCTCCACTTT	CASSYGGTMGSPLHF	TRBV5-4	TRBJ1-6	.	.
TGCGCCAGCAGCCATACCCTGACGGGAGATACGCAGTATTTT	CASSHTLTGDTQYF	TRBV4-1	TRBJ2-3	.	.
TGTGCCAGCAGCTTGGAAAGAGGGAGAGGGACAGCCCCTCAAATCTTC	CASSLERGRGTAPQIF	TRBV5-8	TRBJ2-7	TRBD1	.
TGTGCCAGCAGCCCCGGGACAGAGCCTGGGGGAGGCTACACCTTC	CASSPGTEPGGGYTF	TRBV5-4	TRBJ1-2	TRBD1	.
TGTGCCATTCGGGAGGGGAGGCTAGGGGCCACAGATACGCAGTATTTT	CAIREGRLGATDTQYF	TRBV10-3	TRBJ2-3	TRBD2	.
TGTGCCAGCCATTCTAGCGTGTATACCGGGGAGCTGTTTTTT	CASHSSVYTGELFF	TRBV6-5	TRBJ2-2	.	.
TGTGCCAGCAGCTTAACCCTCCTACAGGGGACAAATCAGCCCCAGCATTTT	CASSLTLLQGTNQPQHF	TRBV5-5	TRBJ1-5	TRBD1	.
TGTGCCAGCAGCCGAAGGACAGGGCCGCCCTACGAGCAGTACTTC	CASSRRTGPPYEQYF	TRBV6-5	TRBJ2-7	TRBD1	.
TGTGCCAGCAGCCCCGGGAACTTGGGAGATACGCAGTATTTT	CASSPGNLGDTQYF	TRBV7-3	TRBJ2-3	.	.
TGTGCCAGCAGTGTGCTAGCGGGGGGCCCCTCATACGAGCAGTACTTC	CASSVLAGGPSYEQYF	TRBV28	TRBJ2-7	TRBD2	.
TGCGCCAGCAGTGAGTCGAGGGGGCTAGGGAACATTCAGTACTTC	CASSESRGLGNIQYF	TRBV10-1	TRBJ2-4	TRBD1	.
TGTGCCTGGAGTCATAGCATAGAGACCCAGTACTTC	CAWSHSIETQYF	TRBV30	TRBJ2-5	.	.
TGTGCCTGGAGTGTAGGTCAGGGGTTGAACACTGAAGCTTTCTTT	CAWSVGQGLNTEAFF	TRBV30	TRBJ1-1	.	.
TGTGCCAGCTCACCACTTCCAGGGCTCGAGCAGTACTTC	CASSPLPGLEQYF	TRBV18	TRBJ2-7	.	.
TGTGCCTCCGGAGGGAGTCAGCCCCAGCATTTT	CASGGSQPQHF	TRBV30	TRBJ1-5	.	.
TGTGCCAGCAGCCGGACATTGAACACTGAAGCTTTCTTT	CASSRTLNTEAFF	TRBV14	TRBJ1-1	.	.
TGTGCCAGCAGCTTACTCATCGCGGGAGGAAACACCGGGGAGCTGTTTTTT	CASSLLIAGGNTGELFF	TRBV11-2	TRBJ2-2	TRBD2	.
TGCGCCAGCAGTATAAGCGGGAGAGATACGCAGTATTTT	CASSISGRDTQYF	TRBV5-1	TRBJ2-3	TRBD2	.